Below are 23 T cell receptor beta chains sequenced from a single sample in a study of blood T cell repertoires in COVID-19 (dated by TCRdb to 2019 to 2021). The library was generated by the immunoSEQ multiplex PCR assay. The table was pulled from immuneACCESS by TCRdb, which kept in-frame rearrangements only. Such tables lose some clones; where checked, under half of the loss comes from unresolved V genes, and the rest has no known cause. Here the sample has around 140,000 clones; 80% to 85% occur a single time. Together, the top ten hold about 8% of the sample. The sequencing input was peripheral blood. All receptors come from a woman aged 60 to 75 with active or convalescent COVID-19.

Details on this clone: Compared with germline, one end of the junction differs, possibly owing to a read error. The chain combines TRBV30 with TRBJ1-1; a weak D match, TRBD1 (5 bases). This CDR3 has 13 amino acids. Germline CDR1 is GTSNPN and CDR2 is SVGIG (reference sequence). CDR3 sequence reads: CACRRGANIEAFF. The CDR3 nucleotides read TGTGCCTGCCGAAGGGGTGCCAACATTGAAGCTTTCTTT.

The V call is TRBV7-2, the J call TRBJ1-1, with D possibly being TRBD1 (5 bases). Germline V gene data show CDR1 as SGHTA and CDR2 as FQGNSA. V was clipped by 5 bases and J by 4 bases, with 14 bases between them. The CDR3 length is 14 residues. The chain's CDR3 is CASSLRGVGTEAFF. The CDR3 DNA is TGTGCCAGCAGCCTCCGGGGGGTCGGCACTGAAGCTTTCTTT.

The CDR3 DNA sequence: TGCGCCAGCAGCCCGGAGACGGGAGGAATCGGGTCCTACAATGAGCAGTTCTTC. This gives the protein CASSPETGGIGSYNEQFF. V is TRBV5-1 and J is TRBJ2-1; 7 nucleotides agree with TRBD2. This CDR3 region has 18 residues. The J segment lost 1 base and the V segment lost 4 bases, leaving 14 bases of the junction unmatched. Germline CDR1 reads SGHRS; CDR2 reads YFSETQ.

The V and J genes are TRBV11-2 and TRBJ1-2; D unresolved. Germline CDR1 SGHAT, CDR2 FQNNGV. The CDR3 consists of 14 residues. The germline V and J ends were trimmed by 5 bases and 6 bases, with 16 bases remaining between them. In nucleotides, the CDR3 is TGTGCCAGCAGCCCCTTTTCGGAGGAGGATGGCTACACCTTC. As protein: CASSPFSEEDGYTF.

The CDR3: CASTPGSYNEQFF. In DNA form, the CDR3 reads TGTGCCAGCACCCCGGGCTCCTACAATGAGCAGTTCTTC. The J gene is TRBJ2-1, the V gene TRBV6-6; D ambiguous. Looked up from germline, CDR1 is MNHNY and CDR2 is SVGAGI (reference sequence). CDR3 size: 13 residues. Trimming removed 7 bases from V and 0 bases from J, with 7 bases in between.

This chain uses TRBV7-2 with TRBJ1-6, with a tentative D call TRBD1 (5 bases). The CDR3 covers 15 residues. Germline CDR1 is SGHTA and CDR2 is FQGNSA. The V gene lost 5 bases and the J gene lost 8 bases, with 16 bases spanning the gap. CDR3 in DNA: TGTGCCAGCAGCCCCGACAGCACCTACGATTCACCCCTCCACTTT. Protein: CASSPDSTYDSPLHF.

In this sample, this clone turned up a few times. CDR3 sequence reads: CASSLERASYNEQFF. In DNA form, the CDR3 reads TGTGCCAGCAGCTTAGAGAGAGCCTCCTACAATGAGCAGTTCTTC. The rearrangement joins TRBV7-3 to TRBJ2-1; D is unclear. CDR1 and CDR2 (germline): SGHTA, FQGTGA. The CDR3 spans 15 residues. V lost 2 bases, J lost 0 bases, and 8 bases lay in between.

This chain uses TRBV5-4 with TRBJ2-1; no clear D gene. The V end was cut by 0 bases, the J end by 4 bases, with 11 bases between. In germline, CDR1 is SGHNT, CDR2 YYREEE (reference sequence). This CDR3 has 15 residues. CDR3 region: CASSLGLVSYNEQFF. The CDR3 DNA reads as TGTGCCAGCAGCTTGGGACTGGTCTCTTACAATGAGCAGTTCTTC.

This chain links TRBV5-4 with TRBJ2-5, with TRBD2 matching over 10 bases. This CDR3 is built from 15 residues. V lost 1 base, J lost 5 bases, and 5 bases stayed unmatched. The germline V gene encodes CDR1 SGHNT and CDR2 YYREEE (reference sequence). CDR3 residues: CASSLRTSGPETQYF. The CDR3 coding sequence is TGTGCCAGCAGCTTGAGGACTAGCGGACCTGAGACCCAGTACTTC.

This clone was detected a few times. The chain employs TRBV7-9 and TRBJ1-6, with unresolved D. Germline CDR1 SEHNR, CDR2 FQNEAQ (reference sequence). V was shortened by 2 bases and J by 9 bases, with 26 bases between the two germline ends. CDR3 size: 19 residues. CDR3 in amino acids: CASSLIPWGGVRYFSPLHF. The CDR3 DNA follows: TGTGCCAGCAGCTTAATCCCCTGGGGAGGTGTAAGATACTTTTCACCCCTCCACTTT.

The V call is TRBV18, the J call TRBJ1-1; no reliable D call. Germline assignment: CDR1 KGHSH and CDR2 LQKENI. This CDR3 has 14 residues. With 1 base removed from V and 5 bases from J, the gap between germline ends came to 11 bases. CDR3 nucleotide sequence: TGTGCCAGCTCACCACAGGCTGAGGGTACTGAAGCTTTCTTT. As protein: CASSPQAEGTEAFF.

The chain is built from TRBV19 and TRBJ1-5; D uncertain. The CDR3 has 14 residues. Germline V CDR1 and CDR2: LNHDA, SQIVND (reference sequence). Deletions cut 4 bases from V and 1 base from J, with 8 bases between. The CDR3 DNA is TGTGCCAGTAGTAATTCCGGGAGCAATCAGCCCCAGCATTTT. Translating gives CASSNSGSNQPQHF.

The gene calls are TRBV29-1 and TRBJ2-3, with D possibly TRBD1 on 6 matching bases. Trimming removed 7 bases from V and 4 bases from J, with 18 bases in between. Germline values: CDR1 SQVTM, CDR2 ANQGSEA. CDR3 length: 14 amino acids. CDR3 sequence: CSALTGTYSDTQYF. CDR3 nucleotides: TGCAGCGCCTTGACCGGGACATATTCAGATACGCAGTATTTT.

J is TRBJ2-1 and V is TRBV9, with 7 bases fitting TRBD2. CDR3 length equals 12 residues. V trimming: 3 bases; J trimming: 10 bases; junction bases outside the gene matches: 4. Germline V gene sequence: CDR1 SGDLS, CDR2 YYNGEE. The CDR3 nucleotides are TGTGCCAGCAGCGGGAGCGGGGTAGAGCAGTTCTTC. This sequence encodes CASSGSGVEQFF.

This sequence joins TRBV27 and TRBJ2-2; TRBD2 aligns across 8 bases. Trimming cost V 5 bases and J 5 bases; bases outside gene matches: 13. Germline V lookup: CDR1 MNHEY, CDR2 SMNVEV (reference sequence). This CDR3 comprises 17 residues. The CDR3 region is CASSPLKAGARTGELFF. CDR3 bases: TGTGCCAGCAGTCCCCTTAAAGCGGGGGCGAGGACCGGGGAGCTGTTTTTT.

The V gene is TRBV28, the J gene TRBJ1-1; D call uncertain. V was pared by 7 bases and J by 2 bases, with 14 bases between. Germline V gene sequence: CDR1 MDHEN, CDR2 SYDVKM. CDR3 length equals 14 residues. DNA of the CDR3: TGTGCCAGCAAATTCGGGGATACCAACACTGAAGCTTTCTTT. Protein product: CASKFGDTNTEAFF.

The V and J genes are TRBV7-6 and TRBJ2-6, with D tentatively TRBD1 (6 bases). CDR3 length: 16 residues. Trimming took 5 bases from V and 2 from J, leaving 13 bases between them. The V gene's germline CDR1 is SGHVS and CDR2 FNYEAQ. CDR3 DNA sequence: TGTGCCAGCAGCCGACTCCGGGACACTGGGGCCAACGTCCTGACTTTC. Amino acid sequence: CASSRLRDTGANVLTF. Filled out from reference TRBV7-6 and TRBJ2-6, the complete variable domain reads GAGVSQSPRYKVTKRGQDVALRCDPISGHVSLYWYRQALGQGPEFLTYFNYEAQQDKSGLPNDRFSAERPEGSISTLTIQRTEQRDSAMYRCASSRLRDTGANVLTFGAGSRLTVL.

The rearrangement joins TRBV2 to TRBJ1-5; no clear D. The CDR3 consists of 14 residues. CDR1 SNHLY and CDR2 FYNNEI come from the germline V gene. Trimming took off 2 bases at V and 9 bases at J, with 14 bases between the two ends. CDR3 protein: CASSENSDGLPQHF. The CDR3 DNA follows: TGTGCCAGCAGTGAAAACAGTGACGGATTGCCCCAGCATTTT.

This clone was found a few times. V and J are TRBV6-5 and TRBJ1-5, with TRBD1 matching over 9 bases. The junction had 3 bases not matched to a gene; V was cut back by 4 bases and J by 2 bases. The germline V gene has CDR1 MNHEY and CDR2 SVGAGI. The CDR3 runs to 15 residues. CDR3 bases: TGTGCCAGCAGTTTACGGACAGGGGGCAATCAGCCCCAGCATTTT. Residues: CASSLRTGGNQPQHF.

A remark on this clone: Possible read error: a much larger clone is one base away. This chain uses TRBV2 with TRBJ2-7; maybe TRBD2 (7 bases). The CDR3 is 14 amino acids. Germline CDR1 SNHLY, CDR2 FYNNEI. V lost 7 bases and J 4 bases, leaving 17 bases between the germline ends. CDR3 loop: CASTVGGAGYEQYF. The CDR3, as DNA: TGTGCCAGCACCGTGGGGGGGGCGGGGTACGAGCAGTACTTC. Complete variable domain (other parts from reference TRBV2 and TRBJ2-7): EPEVTQTPSHQVTQMGQEVILRCVPISNHLYFYWYRQILGQKVEFLVSFYNNEISEKSEIFDDQFSVERPDGSNFTLKIRSTKLEDSAMYFCASTVGGAGYEQYFGPGTRLTVT.

The V call is TRBV4-1, the J call TRBJ1-4; D uncertain. The V gene's germline CDR1 is MGHRA and CDR2 YSYEKL. CDR3 length: 14 amino acids. Between the trimmed V and J ends, which lost 4 bases and 8 bases, there was a span of 14 bases. For the CDR3, the DNA is TGCGCCAGCAGCCCTGGGCAGCTTGGGGAAAAACTGTTTTTT. It yields the protein CASSPGQLGEKLFF.

Only a few counts were recorded for this clone. CDR3 DNA: TGTGCCAGTAGTATATTTCCCACTAGCGCGGCCAAAAACATTCAGTACTTC. Amino acids: CASSIFPTSAAKNIQYF. This chain connects TRBV19 to TRBJ2-4, with 7 bases matching TRBD2. The CDR3 extends over 17 amino acids. V lost 2 bases, J lost 1 base, and 8 bases stayed unmatched. CDR1 is LNHDA and CDR2 is SQIVND in the germline V gene (reference sequence).

The CDR3 DNA reads as TGTGCCAGCAGCCAAAATCTGCTCGGGCAGTTCTTC. This sequence encodes CASSQNLLGQFF. The chain is built from TRBV14 and TRBJ2-1; D gene unclear. V gave up 2 bases and J gave up 12 bases, with 11 bases separating them. The CDR3 is 12 amino acids. The V gene's germline CDR1 is SGHDN and CDR2 FVKESK.